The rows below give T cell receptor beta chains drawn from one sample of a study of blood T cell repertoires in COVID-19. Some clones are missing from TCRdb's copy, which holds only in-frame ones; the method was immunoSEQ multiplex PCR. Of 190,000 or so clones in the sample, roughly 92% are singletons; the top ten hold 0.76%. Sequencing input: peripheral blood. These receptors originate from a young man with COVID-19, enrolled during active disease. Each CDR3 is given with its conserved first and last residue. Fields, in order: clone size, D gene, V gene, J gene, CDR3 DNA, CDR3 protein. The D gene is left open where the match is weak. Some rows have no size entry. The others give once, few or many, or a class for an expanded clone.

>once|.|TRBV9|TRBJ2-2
TGTGCCAGCAGCCCGCGGGACAGTCCGAACACCGGGGAGCTGTTTTTT
CASSPRDSPNTGELFF
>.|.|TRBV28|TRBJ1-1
TGTGCCAGCAGTCCGCACTCCGGGACAACTGAAGCTTTCTTT
CASSPHSGTTEAFF
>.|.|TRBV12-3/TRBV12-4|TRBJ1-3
TGTGCCAGCAGTTTAGGGAGGGGAAACACCATATATTTT
CASSLGRGNTIYF
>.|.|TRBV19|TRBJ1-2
TGTGCCAGTAGTATTCAAGACAGAGCTAACTATGGCTACACCTTC
CASSIQDRANYGYTF
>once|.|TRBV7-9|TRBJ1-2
TGTGCCAGCAGCTTACTGGAGACCTCTAACTATGGCTACACCTTC
CASSLLETSNYGYTF
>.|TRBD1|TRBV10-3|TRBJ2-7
TGTGCCATCAGTCCACAGGGGATGGACGAGCAGTACTTC
CAISPQGMDEQYF
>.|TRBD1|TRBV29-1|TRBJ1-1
TGCAGCGTTGCACAGGGGCGTGAAGCTTTCTTT
CSVAQGREAFF
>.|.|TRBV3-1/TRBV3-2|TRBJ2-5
TGTGCCAGCAGCTTCCGACTAGGGTACCAAGAGACCCAGTACTTC
CASSFRLGYQETQYF
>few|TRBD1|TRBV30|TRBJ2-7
TGTGCCTGGACCCCCGGGACAGGGGACTACGAGCAGTACTTC
CAWTPGTGDYEQYF
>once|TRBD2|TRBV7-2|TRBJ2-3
TGTGCCAGCAGCTTTTCTAGCGGGGATGGTACGCAGTATTTT
CASSFSSGDGTQYF
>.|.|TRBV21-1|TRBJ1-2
TGTGCCAGCAGCAAACGGGAAGATTTAGGCTATGGCTACACCTTC
CASSKREDLGYGYTF
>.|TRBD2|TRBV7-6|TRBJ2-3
TGTGCCAGCAGCTTAGAAGCTAGCGGGGGGGCCACAGATACGCAGTATTTT
CASSLEASGGATDTQYF
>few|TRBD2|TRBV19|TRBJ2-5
TGTGCCAGTAGTGTGGGACTAGCGGGCCAAGAGACCCAGTACTTC
CASSVGLAGQETQYF
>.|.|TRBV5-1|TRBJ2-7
TGCGCCAGCAGCACGACCCAGGGGAGGGGGGAGCAGTACTTC
CASSTTQGRGEQYF
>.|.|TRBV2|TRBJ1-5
TGTGCCAGCAGTGTGGCGGCAGCGAGCAATCAGCCCCAGCATTTT
CASSVAAASNQPQHF
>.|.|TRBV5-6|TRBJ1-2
TGTGCCAGCAGCTTAGGGGCCCCCGGCTACACCTTC
CASSLGAPGYTF
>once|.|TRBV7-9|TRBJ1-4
TGTGCCAGCAGCTCAGGACAGCTTGAAAAACTGTTTTTT
CASSSGQLEKLFF
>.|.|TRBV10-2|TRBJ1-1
TGCGCCAGCAATCCCCCCGGGGGAGGGGCTTTCTTT
CASNPPGGGAFF
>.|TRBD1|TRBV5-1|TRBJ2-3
TGCGCCAGCAGCCCCCGACAGGGGACAGATACGCAGTATTTT
CASSPRQGTDTQYF
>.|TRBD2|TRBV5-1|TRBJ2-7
TGCGCCAGCAGCTTGGCCATCGGCGGGGGAACCTACGAGCAGTACTTC
CASSLAIGGGTYEQYF
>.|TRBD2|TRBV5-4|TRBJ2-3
TGTGCCAGCAGCTCCGGACTAGCGGGGCCTACAGATACGCAGTATTTT
CASSSGLAGPTDTQYF
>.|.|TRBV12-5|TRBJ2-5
TGTGCTAGTGGTTTGGATTCAGGCAGGACCCAGTACTTC
CASGLDSGRTQYF
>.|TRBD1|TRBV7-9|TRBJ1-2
TGTGCCAGCAGCCCCTCCCGGGACAGGGGAAACTATGGCTACACCTTC
CASSPSRDRGNYGYTF
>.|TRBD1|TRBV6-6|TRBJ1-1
TGTGCCAGCAGTTACCACGGGACAGGGGATACTGAAGCTTTCTTT
CASSYHGTGDTEAFF
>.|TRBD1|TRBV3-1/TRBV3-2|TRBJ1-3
TGTGCCAGCAGCCAACGGACAGGGGGCTTTGGAAACACCATATATTTT
CASSQRTGGFGNTIYF
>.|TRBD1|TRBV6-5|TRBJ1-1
TGTGCCAGCACATACAGGGGAGAAGCTTTCTTT
CASTYRGEAFF
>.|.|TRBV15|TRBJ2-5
TGTGCCACCAGCCTAATACTCGCCCGGGGAGAGACCCAGTACTTC
CATSLILARGETQYF
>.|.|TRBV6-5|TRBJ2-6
TGTGCCAGCAGTTACTCTAGGGGGTCCGGGGCCAACGTCCTGACTTTC
CASSYSRGSGANVLTF
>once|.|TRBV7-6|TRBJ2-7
TGTGCCAGCAGCCCAACAAACAGGGTTCGAGAGAGCGAGCAGTACTTC
CASSPTNRVRESEQYF
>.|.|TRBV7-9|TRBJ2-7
TGTGCCAGCAGCTTAGGTCCATTACTCGAGCAGTACTTC
CASSLGPLLEQYF
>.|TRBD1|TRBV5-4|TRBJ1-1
TGTGCCAGCAGCTTGGCTCTCGCAGGGGGTGACACTGAAGCTTTCTTT
CASSLALAGGDTEAFF
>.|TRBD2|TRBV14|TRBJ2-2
TGTGCCAGCAGCCAACAGGGGACTAGTCTCGGGGAGCTGTTTTTT
CASSQQGTSLGELFF
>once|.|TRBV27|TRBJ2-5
TGTGCCAGCAGTTTGGGGGGTACGGAGACCCAGTACTTC
CASSLGGTETQYF
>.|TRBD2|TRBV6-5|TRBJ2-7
TGTGCCAGCAAGGGACTAGCGGGGTACGAGCAGTACTTC
CASKGLAGYEQYF
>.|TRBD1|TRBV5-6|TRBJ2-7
TGTGCCAGCAGCTTGAGCGGGACAGGGTCGGAGCAGTACTTC
CASSLSGTGSEQYF
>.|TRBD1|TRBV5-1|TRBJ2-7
TGCGCCAGCAGCTTTACAGGGGGATACTACGAGCAGTACTTC
CASSFTGGYYEQYF
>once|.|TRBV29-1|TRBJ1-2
TGCAGCGTTGAATGGCAGGGAAAGAAGGGTGGCTACACCTTC
CSVEWQGKKGGYTF
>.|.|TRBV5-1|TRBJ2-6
TGCGCCAGCAGCTTGGATGGAGGGTCTGGGGCCAACGTCCTGACTTTC
CASSLDGGSGANVLTF
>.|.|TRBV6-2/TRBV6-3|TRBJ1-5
TGTGCCAGCAGTTCTACGGGGTATAGCAATCAGCCCCAGCATTTT
CASSSTGYSNQPQHF
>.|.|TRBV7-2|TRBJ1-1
TGTGCCAGCAGCCCAGGGTCCGGCGGTACTGAAGCTTTCTTT
CASSPGSGGTEAFF
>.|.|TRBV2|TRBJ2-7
TGTGCCAGCAGTACGGACAGTAGCAACGAGCAGTACTTC
CASSTDSSNEQYF
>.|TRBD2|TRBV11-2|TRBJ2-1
TGTGCCAGCAGCTTAGGTGTGACTAGCGATGAGCAGTTCTTC
CASSLGVTSDEQFF
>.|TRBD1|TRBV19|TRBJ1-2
TGTGCCAGTAGGGACAGGGGGAAAGCTAACTATGGCTACACCTTC
CASRDRGKANYGYTF
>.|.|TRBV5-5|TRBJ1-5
TGTGCCAGCAGCGAGGACAGTGTAAATCAGCCCCAGCATTTT
CASSEDSVNQPQHF
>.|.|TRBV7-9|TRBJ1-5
TGTGCCAGCAGCCCCGGGGAAGGAGGTCAGCCCCAGCATTTT
CASSPGEGGQPQHF
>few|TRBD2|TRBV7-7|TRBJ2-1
TGTGCCAGCAGCGCGATAGCGGGGAGCTACAATGAGCAGTTCTTC
CASSAIAGSYNEQFF
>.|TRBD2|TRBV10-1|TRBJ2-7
TGCGCCAGCAGGGTAGCGGGGGGGATGACTGGGGAGCAGTACTTC
CASRVAGGMTGEQYF
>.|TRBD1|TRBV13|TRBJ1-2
TGTGCCAGCAGCGGTGGATCCGGGACAGGGTCGGAACCAGGCTACACCTTC
CASSGGSGTGSEPGYTF
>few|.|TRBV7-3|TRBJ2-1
TGTGCCAGCAGTGGAGACAGAAGCTCCTACAATGAGCAGTTCTTC
CASSGDRSSYNEQFF
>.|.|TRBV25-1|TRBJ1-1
TGTGCCAGCAGTGAACTGCCGGGGGTGAACACTGAAGCTTTCTTT
CASSELPGVNTEAFF
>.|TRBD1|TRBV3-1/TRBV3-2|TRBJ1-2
TGTGCCAGCAGCCTAGCGGGACAGCGTTATGGCTACACCTTC
CASSLAGQRYGYTF
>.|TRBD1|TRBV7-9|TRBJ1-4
TGTGCCAGCAGCTCCAGGGACAGGGCAGTTTTTGAAAAACTGTTTTTT
CASSSRDRAVFEKLFF
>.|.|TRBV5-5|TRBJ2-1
TGTGCCAGCAGCTTGGAGTCGGCGGCAAACAATGAGCAGTTCTTC
CASSLESAANNEQFF
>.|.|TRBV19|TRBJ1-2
TGTGCCAGTAGTACCCGACCGACGGGCTATGGCTACACCTTC
CASSTRPTGYGYTF
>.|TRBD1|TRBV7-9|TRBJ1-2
TGTGCCAGCAGCGTGATTCAGGGGACAGCTGGCTACACCTTC
CASSVIQGTAGYTF
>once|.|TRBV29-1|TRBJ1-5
TGCAGCGTTGGGTCAGGGGTGAACCAGCCCCAGCATTTT
CSVGSGVNQPQHF
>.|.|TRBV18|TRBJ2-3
TGTGCCAGCTCACCATATGAGGGTAGCACAGATACGCAGTATTTT
CASSPYEGSTDTQYF
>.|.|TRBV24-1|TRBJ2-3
TGTGCCACCAGTCCCGGGGGACCCACAGATACGCAGTATTTT
CATSPGGPTDTQYF
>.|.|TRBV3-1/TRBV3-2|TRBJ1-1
TGTGCCAGCAGCCCCAGGCCATCGGGAGACACTGAAGCTTTCTTT
CASSPRPSGDTEAFF
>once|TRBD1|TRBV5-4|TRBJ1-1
TGTGCCAGCAGCCCCGGGACAGGGTTCACTGAAGCTTTCTTT
CASSPGTGFTEAFF